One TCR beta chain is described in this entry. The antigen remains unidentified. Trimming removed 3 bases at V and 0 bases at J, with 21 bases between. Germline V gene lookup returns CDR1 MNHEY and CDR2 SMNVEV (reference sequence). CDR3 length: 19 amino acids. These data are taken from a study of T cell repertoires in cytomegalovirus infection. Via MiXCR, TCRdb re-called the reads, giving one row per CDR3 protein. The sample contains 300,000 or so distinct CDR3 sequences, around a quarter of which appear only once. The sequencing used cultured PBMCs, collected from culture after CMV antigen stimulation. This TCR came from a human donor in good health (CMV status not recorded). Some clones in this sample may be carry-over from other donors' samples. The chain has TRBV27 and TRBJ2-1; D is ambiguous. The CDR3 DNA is TGTGCCAGCAGTTTGCTGCAGGTGGGATTCCCCAGCTCCTACAATGAGCAGTTCTTC. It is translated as CASSLLQVGFPSSYNEQFF.